Following are 16 T cell receptor beta chains from one sample sequenced in a study of T cells in Graves' hyperthyroidism and ophthalmopathy. RNA transcripts gave rise to amplified TCR beta CDR3 regions. TCR CDR3 underwent first-round RT-PCR with the HTBI primer set. TCRdb reprocessed the multiplex PCR reads with MiXCR, giving one entry per CDR3 protein. The data hold roughly 740,000 distinct CDR3 sequences, with approximately 16% observed a single time. Material: blood. These receptors came from a man younger than 35 with Graves' hyperthyroidism.

In this sample, this clonotype turned up a few times. The chain recombines TRBV7-3 with TRBJ2-2; perhaps TRBD2 as D (6 bases). Germline loops: CDR1 SGHTA, CDR2 FQGTGA. The CDR3 length is 17 residues. Trimming removed 4 bases at V and 1 base at J, with 16 bases between. DNA of the CDR3: TGTGCCAGCAGCTCAATCGGGGGAGGTTTGAACACCGGGGAGCTGTTTTTT. Amino acid sequence: CASSSIGGGLNTGELFF. Variable domain in full (rest from reference TRBV7-3 and TRBJ2-2): GAGVSQTPSNKVTEKGKYVELRCDPISGHTALYWYRQSLGQGPEFLIYFQGTGAADDSGLPNDRFFAVRPEGSVSTLKIQRTERGDSAVYLCASSSIGGGLNTGELFFGEGSRLTVL.

The J gene is TRBJ1-1, the V gene TRBV7-9, with 11 bases matching TRBD1. There are 14 residues in the CDR3. Germline assignment: CDR1 SEHNR and CDR2 FQNEAQ (reference sequence). The J segment lost 6 bases and the V segment lost 5 bases, leaving 5 bases of the junction unmatched. This CDR3 reads CASSPRTGGSEAFF. CDR3 nucleotide sequence: TGTGCCAGCAGCCCTCGGACAGGGGGCTCTGAAGCTTTCTTT.

This clonotype was observed a handful of times. The DNA for the CDR3 is TGTGCCAGCAGCTCTAGCGGGCGTAACACCGGGGAGCTGTTTTTT. Amino acids: CASSSSGRNTGELFF. This sequence joins TRBV7-9 and TRBJ2-2; 8 bases line up with TRBD2. V shed 4 bases, J shed 2 bases, and the junction held 3 bases outside the gene matches. This CDR3 is built from 15 residues. Germline V lookup: CDR1 SEHNR, CDR2 FQNEAQ (reference sequence).

The genes are TRBV12-3 or TRBV12-4 and TRBJ2-7; 7 bases align to TRBD1. V trimming: 9 bases; J trimming: 2 bases; junction bases outside the gene matches: 7. The CDR3 consists of 13 residues. CDR3 in amino acids: CASKRQGPYEQYF. The CDR3 DNA sequence: TGTGCCAGTAAGCGACAGGGCCCCTACGAGCAGTACTTC.

This clonotype was counted ten times or more. The genes are TRBV6-2 or TRBV6-3 and TRBJ2-7, with TRBD2 matching 13 bases. Germline CDR1 reads MNHEY; CDR2 reads SVGEGT. The CDR3 covers 16 residues. V shed 0 bases and J 3 bases; nucleotides not matched to a gene: 2. The CDR3, as DNA: TGTGCCAGCAGTTACTCGAGGACTAGCGGGAGCTACGAGCAGTACTTC. Translated, it gives CASSYSRTSGSYEQYF.

This clonotype was seen many times. This rearrangement joins TRBV11-3 to TRBJ2-7, with D uncertain. The CDR3 totals 15 residues. CDR1 and CDR2 from the germline V gene are SGHNT and YENEEA. Trimming removed 1 base from V and 6 bases from J, with 16 bases in between. CDR3 bases: TGTGCCAGCAGCTTAGTGTCGGACCTGGACCCCGAGCAGTACTTC. This sequence encodes CASSLVSDLDPEQYF.

The table lists this clonotype with a few counts. J is TRBJ2-1 and V is TRBV28, with 10 bases matching TRBD2. The CDR3 is 15 residues long. The germline V gene has CDR1 MDHEN and CDR2 SYDVKM. V shed 7 bases, J shed 9 bases, and the junction held 12 bases outside the gene matches. CDR3 DNA sequence: TGTGCCAGCATCTCGGTAGCGGGAGGTCCTAGTGAGCAGTTCTTC. As protein: CASISVAGGPSEQFF.

This clonotype was found many times. The rearrangement uses TRBV27 and TRBJ2-5; D is perhaps TRBD2 (7 bases). Trimming pared 2 bases from V and 5 bases from J, leaving 12 bases between. The CDR3 has 14 amino acids. Germline V lookup: CDR1 MNHEY, CDR2 SMNVEV (reference sequence). The CDR3 DNA sequence: TGTGCCAGCAGTTTAAGGGGGGAGGGGGAGACCCAGTACTTC. Its translation: CASSLRGEGETQYF.

The gene calls are TRBV6-2 or TRBV6-3 and TRBJ2-7; 9 bases line up with TRBD2. Germline trimming cut 2 bases from V and 2 bases from J; bases unmatched to any gene: 4. This CDR3 has 15 residues. Germline V CDR1 and CDR2: MNHEY, SVGEGT. The CDR3 DNA follows: TGTGCCAGCAGTTACGGGGCTAGCGGGGCCTACGAGCAGTACTTC. Its protein is CASSYGASGAYEQYF.

The chain combines TRBV11-3 with TRBJ1-3; TRBD1 is a possible D gene (5 bases). The V and J ends lost 3 bases and 4 bases respectively, with 16 bases between them. CDR3 length: 16 amino acids. Germline CDR1 and CDR2: SGHNT and YENEEA. CDR3 nucleotide sequence: TGTGCCAGCAGCTTTCGCCCCGGGACCGAAGGAAACACCATATATTTT. As protein: CASSFRPGTEGNTIYF.

A remark on this clonotype: A much bigger clone sits one base away, suggesting this may be a read error. V usage is TRBV28 and J usage is TRBJ2-5; tentatively, D is TRBD1 or TRBD2 (5 bases each). Germline V CDR1 and CDR2: MDHEN, SYDVKM. The CDR3 covers 13 residues. The V end lost 6 bases, the J end lost 7 bases, and 15 bases lay between the germline ends. The CDR3 here is CASSRDLGGTQYF. The DNA for the CDR3 is TGTGCCAGCAGCAGGGACCTCGGAGGGACCCAGTACTTC.

The J gene is TRBJ2-2, the V gene TRBV14; D not resolved. The CDR3 has 15 amino acids. Germline-derived CDR1 and CDR2 are SGHDN and FVKESK. The V end lost 2 bases, the J end lost 1 base, and 8 bases lay between the germline ends. The CDR3 here is CASSQWQVNTGELFF. The DNA of the CDR3 is TGTGCCAGCAGCCAATGGCAGGTGAACACCGGGGAGCTGTTTTTT.

The CDR3 reads CAWSVQGGDGYTF. The CDR3 bases are TGTGCCTGGAGTGTACAGGGGGGAGATGGCTACACCTTC. The gene calls are TRBV30 and TRBJ1-2; 8 bases align to TRBD1. Looked up from germline, CDR1 is GTSNPN and CDR2 is SVGIG (reference sequence). The V gene end was trimmed by 0 bases and the J gene end by 6 bases; junction bases not matched to a gene: 3. The CDR3 spans 13 residues. Full variable domain (outside the CDR3, taken from reference TRBV30 and TRBJ1-2): SQTIHQWPATLVQPVGSPLSLECTVEGTSNPNLYWYRQAAGRGLQLLFYSVGIGQISSEVPQNLSASRPQDRQFILSSKKLLLSDSGFYLCAWSVQGGDGYTFGSGTRLTVV.

The sample holds many counts of this clonotype. The chain uses TRBV29-1 and TRBJ2-7, with a weak D call TRBD1 (6 bases). Germline CDR1 reads SQVTM; CDR2 reads ANQGSEA. This CDR3 contains 13 residues. The V and J ends lost 4 bases and 3 bases respectively, with 13 bases between them. CDR3: CSVVLDRGYEQYF. CDR3 DNA: TGCAGCGTTGTCCTGGACAGAGGCTACGAGCAGTACTTC.

The sample holds many counts of this clonotype. The rearrangement uses TRBV7-9 and TRBJ2-5, with 11 bases lining up with TRBD2. CDR1 is SEHNR and CDR2 is FQNEAQ in the germline V gene (reference sequence). CDR3 length: 15 amino acids. V dropped 3 bases and J dropped 5; count of bases not matched to a gene: 5. In DNA, the CDR3 is TGTGCCAGCAGCTTGGTAGCGGGAGGGCTGGAGACCCAGTACTTC. It codes for CASSLVAGGLETQYF.

The rearrangement links TRBV14 to TRBJ2-7; D gene ambiguous. Germline loops: CDR1 SGHDN, CDR2 FVKESK. Between the trimmed V and J ends, which lost 1 base and 5 bases, there was a span of 9 bases. The CDR3 runs to 13 residues. CDR3 residues: CASSQVQMNEQYF. The CDR3 coding sequence is TGTGCCAGCAGCCAAGTTCAGATGAACGAGCAGTACTTC. The full variable domain, rest sourced from reference TRBV14 and TRBJ2-7, is EAGVTQFPSHSVIEKGQTVTLRCDPISGHDNLYWYRRVMGKEIKFLLHFVKESKQDESGMPNNRFLAERTGGTYSTLKVQPAELEDSGVYFCASSQVQMNEQYFGPGTRLTVT.